A selection of T cell receptor beta chains follows, all from one sample in a study of spatial heterogeneity in lung cancer. MiXCR was run by TCRdb on the 5' RACE reads, yielding one entry per CDR3 protein. The repertoire includes about 9,300 distinct CDR3 sequences, roughly 6.7% of them detected once, and around 29% sits in the top ten. Sequencing used lung tumor tissue, obtained at surgery. The origin of the receptors is a male donor with early-stage non-small cell lung cancer. The CDR3 runs from the conserved cysteine through the conserved F or W. Fields, in order: CDR3 protein, CDR3 DNA, D gene, clone size, J gene, V gene. A D gene is named only where the DNA matches it firmly. Clone size, where shown, is once, few, many, or a class for clones that have expanded.

CARGLTDTQYF TGTGCTAGGGGTCTGACAGATACGCAGTATTTT . medium-sized TRBJ2-3 TRBV30
CASSGAGGVDEQYF TGCGCCAGCAGTGGTGCAGGGGGCGTCGACGAGCAGTACTTC TRBD1 . TRBJ2-7 TRBV10-1
CASSYGGAQDTQYF TGTGCTAGCAGCTATGGGGGGGCTCAAGATACGCAGTATTTT . few TRBJ2-3 TRBV7-7
CSARPLERNYEQYF TGCAGTGCTAGACCCCTTGAGCGAAACTACGAGCAGTACTTC . many TRBJ2-7 TRBV20-1
CSARLNTGELFF TGCAGTGCTAGACTCAACACCGGGGAGCTGTTTTTT . few TRBJ2-2 TRBV20-1
CSARLKGEIQPQHF TGCAGTGCTAGACTTAAGGGAGAGATTCAGCCCCAGCATTTT . many TRBJ1-5 TRBV20-1
CASSHNPYEQYF TGCGCCAGCAGTCATAATCCCTACGAGCAGTACTTC . . TRBJ2-7 TRBV10-2
CSARAPGLRNEKLFF TGCAGTGCTAGGGCGCCGGGACTGAGAAATGAAAAACTGTTTTTT . few TRBJ1-4 TRBV20-1
CASSLEAFYEQYF TGTGCCAGCAGCTTAGAGGCCTTCTACGAGCAGTACTTC . . TRBJ2-7 TRBV7-2
CASRTGPGNTIYF TGTGCCAGCAGGACAGGTCCTGGAAACACCATATATTTT . medium-sized TRBJ1-3 TRBV12-3/TRBV12-4
CASMRAPNTEAFF TGTGCCAGCATGAGGGCCCCGAACACTGAAGCTTTCTTT . many TRBJ1-1 TRBV6-6
CASSLFGTGVMETQYF TGTGCCAGCAGCTTATTTGGGACAGGGGTTATGGAGACCCAGTACTTC TRBD1 many TRBJ2-5 TRBV7-3
CASSLAKGYTF TGTGCCAGCAGCTTAGCGAAAGGCTACACCTTC . many TRBJ1-2 TRBV7-9
CSATPGTGKEEAFF TGCAGTGCTACTCCCGGGACAGGGAAAGAAGAAGCTTTCTTT TRBD1 many TRBJ1-1 TRBV20-1
CNTPTHSGTPYGYTF TGCAACACCCCAACCCATTCCGGGACACCCTATGGCTACACCTTC . many TRBJ1-2 TRBV20-1
CAAGVQPQHF TGTGCCGCCGGGGTTCAGCCCCAGCATTTT . many TRBJ1-5 TRBV10-3
CATSVRGGSNQPQHF TGTGCCACCAGTGTCCGGGGAGGAAGCAATCAGCCCCAGCATTTT . few TRBJ1-5 TRBV24-1
CASSLPFSRGLNTGELFF TGTGCCAGCAGTTTACCCTTCTCCAGGGGCTTGAACACCGGGGAGCTGTTTTTT . few TRBJ2-2 TRBV12-3/TRBV12-4
CASSQGWRDNEQFF TGTGCCAGCAGCCAAGGTTGGAGGGACAATGAGCAGTTCTTC . few TRBJ2-1 TRBV14
CASSEARTANTEAFF TGTGCCAGCAGTGAAGCGAGGACGGCGAACACTGAAGCTTTCTTT . once TRBJ1-1 TRBV2
CASSEGPSHTDTQYF TGTGCCAGCAGCGAGGGCCCTTCCCACACAGATACGCAGTATTTT . . TRBJ2-3 TRBV9
CASSIEMNTEAFF TGTGCCAGCTCAATCGAAATGAACACTGAAGCTTTCTTT . many TRBJ1-1 TRBV18
CSARDPGGAKNIQYF TGCAGTGCTAGAGATCCCGGGGGGGCCAAAAACATTCAGTACTTC TRBD2 many TRBJ2-4 TRBV20-1
CASGGQGASGGYTF TGTGCCAGCGGGGGACAGGGGGCTAGTGGTGGCTACACCTTC TRBD1 many TRBJ1-2 TRBV3-1
CASSPWGEDDTQYF TGTGCCAGCAGCCCGTGGGGCGAAGACGATACGCAGTATTTT . . TRBJ2-3 TRBV4-2
CASSYLSEAFF TGTGCCAGCAGTTACCTGAGTGAAGCTTTCTTT . many TRBJ1-1 TRBV6-2/TRBV6-3
CASTKAGRLNTEAFF TGTGCCAGTACTAAGGCCGGCAGATTGAACACTGAAGCTTTCTTT . many TRBJ1-1 TRBV19
CASSLQGDTEAFF TGTGCCAGCAGCTTGCAGGGTGACACTGAAGCTTTCTTT . many TRBJ1-1 TRBV7-9
CAIRGTGASTDTQYF TGTGCCATCAGGGGGACAGGCGCTAGCACAGATACGCAGTATTTT TRBD1 many TRBJ2-3 TRBV10-3
CASSLAQAAVSPLHF TGTGCCAGCAGCTTGGCACAGGCCGCGGTTTCACCCCTCCACTTT . once TRBJ1-6 TRBV5-6
CASSFGGPTDTQYF TGTGCCAGCAGCTTTGGCGGCCCCACAGATACGCAGTATTTT . few TRBJ2-3 TRBV7-9
CSVESGIETQYF TGCAGCGTTGAATCTGGGATCGAGACCCAGTACTTC . few TRBJ2-5 TRBV29-1
CASSPLWGGVYEQYF TGCGCCAGCAGCCCCCTTTGGGGGGGGGTCTACGAGCAGTACTTC TRBD2 . TRBJ2-7 TRBV4-3
CASSLGERDTQYF TGCGCCAGCAGCTTGGGGGAGCGGGATACGCAGTATTTT . many TRBJ2-3 TRBV5-1
CASSLWGSTDTQYF TGTGCCAGCAGTTTATGGGGTTCCACAGATACGCAGTATTTT . . TRBJ2-3 TRBV12-3/TRBV12-4
CASSTSGRTYEQYF TGTGCCAGCTCGACTAGCGGGAGGACCTACGAGCAGTACTTC TRBD2 many TRBJ2-7 TRBV7-2
CASSLGLALSYNEQFF TGCGCCAGCAGCCTCGGACTAGCCCTATCCTACAATGAGCAGTTCTTC TRBD2 many TRBJ2-1 TRBV5-1
CSATRQRLSNQPQHF TGCAGTGCTACCCGACAGAGGCTAAGCAATCAGCCCCAGCATTTT . medium-sized TRBJ1-5 TRBV20-1
CASSIPSYNEQFF TGTGCCAGCTCAATACCGAGCTACAATGAGCAGTTCTTC . many TRBJ2-1 TRBV6-2/TRBV6-3
CASSLGGTMNTEAFF TGCGCCAGCAGCTTGGGGGGAACCATGAACACTGAAGCTTTCTTT . many TRBJ1-1 TRBV5-1
CASSAGLPRTETQYF TGCGCCAGCAGCGCCGGACTCCCCCGAACGGAGACCCAGTACTTC . many TRBJ2-5 TRBV5-1
CASSRAISYNEQFF TGTGCCAGCTCACGGGCAATCTCCTACAATGAGCAGTTCTTC . many TRBJ2-1 TRBV18
CASSLESRETQYF TGTGCCAGCAGCTTAGAAAGTAGAGAGACCCAGTACTTC . many TRBJ2-5 TRBV7-2
CASSPIGLYNEQFF TGTGCCAGCTCCCCCATCGGGCTCTACAATGAGCAGTTCTTC . . TRBJ2-1 TRBV18
CASSLGGGQETQYF TGTGCCAGCAGTTTAGGGGGAGGCCAAGAGACCCAGTACTTC . . TRBJ2-5 TRBV28
CASSLAIADTQYF TGCGCCAGCAGCTTGGCTATTGCAGATACGCAGTATTTT . few TRBJ2-3 TRBV5-1
CASSEDTQDLAKNIQYF TGTGCCAGCAGTGAGGACACACAGGACCTAGCCAAAAACATTCAGTACTTC . few TRBJ2-4 TRBV6-1
CSARDQGSTTSYYGYTF TGCAGTGCTAGAGATCAAGGGTCCACCACCAGCTACTATGGCTACACCTTC . many TRBJ1-2 TRBV20-1
CASSQGPASGYTF TGTGCCAGCAGCCAGGGGCCCGCCAGTGGCTACACCTTC . few TRBJ1-2 TRBV14
CASSLHMMTPYEQYF TGTGCCAGCAGTCTACACATGATGACCCCCTACGAGCAGTACTTC . few TRBJ2-7 TRBV27